A selection of T cell receptor beta chains follows, all from one sample in a study of CD8 T cells in Susac syndrome. From the immunoSEQ multiplex PCR reads, TCRdb called clonotypes with MiXCR, one entry per CDR3 protein. The sample carries 200,000 or so distinct CDR3 sequences, roughly 96% recorded once. The source material was CD4+ T cells from PBMCs. These receptors came from a human donor with multiple sclerosis. Both conserved end residues are part of each CDR3. The order of the fields is D gene, J gene, clone size, V gene, CDR3 DNA, CDR3 protein. The D gene is left open where the match is weak. Not every row has a clone size; where given, it reads once, few, many or a size class.

. | TRBJ1-1 | . | TRBV7-8 | TGTGCCAGCAGCTTAGAGATAGGCACTGAAGCTTTCTTT | CASSLEIGTEAFF
. | TRBJ2-7 | . | TRBV5-4 | TGTGCCAGCAGCTCCTTACAGGGAAGCGGCGAGCAGTACTTC | CASSSLQGSGEQYF
. | TRBJ2-7 | . | TRBV15 | TGTGCCACCAGCAGAGAAGGTATGGCAGACAACTCCTACGAGCAGTACTTC | CATSREGMADNSYEQYF
TRBD1 | TRBJ2-6 | . | TRBV24-1 | TGTGCCACCGAGACAGGGCGCTCTGGGGCCAACGTCCTGACTTTC | CATETGRSGANVLTF
. | TRBJ2-3 | . | TRBV12-3/TRBV12-4 | TGTGCCAGCAGTTTCCGGGAATTCATCGGCACAGATACGCAGTATTTT | CASSFREFIGTDTQYF
TRBD1 | TRBJ2-7 | . | TRBV7-9 | TGTGCCAGCAGCTTTCGGGGACAGGGAATGGACGGTGAGCAGTACTTC | CASSFRGQGMDGEQYF
. | TRBJ2-7 | . | TRBV18 | TGTGCCAGCTCCCCCCCCAAGGGAACCTACGAGCAGTACTTC | CASSPPKGTYEQYF
. | TRBJ1-4 | . | TRBV15 | TGTGCCACCGGGGGACTGAGAACTAATGAAAAACTGTTTTTT | CATGGLRTNEKLFF
TRBD1 | TRBJ1-1 | . | TRBV5-1 | TGCGCCAGCAGCCCCGGACAGGGCCCTGAAGCTTTCTTT | CASSPGQGPEAFF
. | TRBJ2-7 | . | TRBV6-1 | TGTGCCAGCAGTCCCCAGAGGGAGCAGTACTTC | CASSPQREQYF
. | TRBJ2-2 | once | TRBV6-1 | TGTGCCAGCAGCCCCGAGGGCAGGGGACTTACCGGGGAGCTGTTTTTT | CASSPEGRGLTGELFF
. | TRBJ1-1 | . | TRBV18 | TGTGCCAGCTCACCGACAGGAGGGGGAGCTTTCTTT | CASSPTGGGAFF
. | TRBJ2-7 | . | TRBV30 | TGTGCCTGGAGTGTAGGGCTAGCTCCCTACGAGCAGTACTTC | CAWSVGLAPYEQYF
TRBD1 | TRBJ2-2 | . | TRBV4-1 | TGCGCCAGCAGCCGGACAGGGACGGCGGGCGGGGAGCTGTTTTTT | CASSRTGTAGGELFF
. | TRBJ2-2 | . | TRBV29-1 | TGCAGCGTTGAAGGGCCCAACACCGGGGAGCTGTTTTTT | CSVEGPNTGELFF
. | TRBJ2-3 | . | TRBV30 | TGTGCCTGGAGCGAGAAGGGGATCACAGATACGCAGTATTTT | CAWSEKGITDTQYF
TRBD1 | TRBJ2-1 | once | TRBV15 | TGTGCCACCAGCAGGCTGGGGACAGGGTCTAGCTCCTACAATGAGCAGTTCTTC | CATSRLGTGSSSYNEQFF
. | TRBJ2-1 | . | TRBV24-1 | TGTGCCACCAGTGACCACGACAGATACAATGAGCAGTTCTTC | CATSDHDRYNEQFF
TRBD2 | TRBJ2-7 | . | TRBV3-1 | TGTGCCAGCAGCCGACTAAGTCTCGCGGGGGAGTCCTACGAGCAGTACTTC | CASSRLSLAGESYEQYF
TRBD2 | TRBJ2-5 | . | TRBV9 | TGTGCCAGCACGAGGACGGGGGGTACCCCTCAAGAGACCCAGTACTTC | CASTRTGGTPQETQYF
TRBD2 | TRBJ2-1 | . | TRBV3-1 | TGTGCCAGCAGCCAGGGGACTAGCGGGACGTACAATGAGCAGTTCTTC | CASSQGTSGTYNEQFF
. | TRBJ2-1 | . | TRBV29-1 | TGCAGCCTCAGGGCCTCCTACAATGAGCAGTTCTTC | CSLRASYNEQFF
. | TRBJ1-3 | . | TRBV2 | TGTGCCAGCAGTGCACAGGGTTCTGGAAACACCATATATTTT | CASSAQGSGNTIYF
TRBD2 | TRBJ2-2 | . | TRBV5-1 | TGCGCCAGCAGCTCGGGGACTAGTCTTGGCGGGGAGCTGTTTTTT | CASSSGTSLGGELFF
TRBD2 | TRBJ2-1 | . | TRBV9 | TGTGCCAGCAAAGCCAGCGGGGGGCCAAATGAGCAGTTCTTC | CASKASGGPNEQFF
. | TRBJ2-7 | . | TRBV5-6 | TGTGCCAGCATCTCGATGAGATACGAACACCCCTACGAGCAGTACTTC | CASISMRYEHPYEQYF
TRBD1 | TRBJ2-4 | . | TRBV28 | TGTGCCAGCAGTTTATTGACAGGGGAAAAAGCCAAAAACATTCAGTACTTC | CASSLLTGEKAKNIQYF
. | TRBJ2-3 | . | TRBV20-1 | TGCAGTGCTAGTGGGGCAGGGGGCACAGATACGCAGTATTTT | CSASGAGGTDTQYF
TRBD1 | TRBJ2-5 | . | TRBV15 | TGTGCCATCGGACAGGGGGCTAGAGAGACCCAGTACTTC | CAIGQGARETQYF
TRBD1 | TRBJ2-5 | . | TRBV29-1 | TGCAGCGGCACCCGGGACAGGGGTGAGACCCAGTACTTC | CSGTRDRGETQYF
. | TRBJ2-7 | . | TRBV12-3/TRBV12-4 | TGTGCCAGCAGCCAACAAATGAAGGGAATTCGGGAGCAGTACTTC | CASSQQMKGIREQYF
TRBD1 | TRBJ2-7 | . | TRBV5-1 | TGCGCCAGCATGGGGCAGGGGGCCAGCGACGAGCAGTACTTC | CASMGQGASDEQYF
TRBD1 | TRBJ1-1 | once | TRBV11-2 | TGTGCCAGCAGCTCACGTTCGACAGGGGGCGGGGAAGCTTTCTTT | CASSSRSTGGGEAFF
TRBD2 | TRBJ2-5 | . | TRBV20-1 | TGCAGTGCTACCCGGGGACTAGCGGTCCAAGAGACCCAGTACTTC | CSATRGLAVQETQYF
. | TRBJ2-5 | few | TRBV3-1 | TGTGCCAGCAGCCCGGGACCAGAAGAGACCCAGTACTTC | CASSPGPEETQYF
TRBD1 | TRBJ1-2 | . | TRBV12-5 | TGTGCTAGTGGTTTATCTGGGACAGGGGGAAGTGGCTACACCTTC | CASGLSGTGGSGYTF
. | TRBJ1-1 | few | TRBV3-1 | TGTGCCAGCAGCCAGGACACTGAAGCTTTCTTT | CASSQDTEAFF
. | TRBJ2-5 | . | TRBV29-1 | TGCAGCGCCCGGGTTTTCCAAGAGACCCAGTACTTC | CSARVFQETQYF
. | TRBJ1-1 | once | TRBV20-1 | TGCAGTGCTCCGGTTACTACCAACACTGAAGCTTTCTTT | CSAPVTTNTEAFF
. | TRBJ2-7 | . | TRBV30 | TGTGCCTGGAGTAAGGTGGACGAGCAGTACTTC | CAWSKVDEQYF
. | TRBJ2-3 | . | TRBV5-4 | TGTGCCAGCAGCTTGGCCGGGCTTGGCACAGATACGCAGTATTTT | CASSLAGLGTDTQYF
. | TRBJ1-2 | . | TRBV30 | TGTGCCCGCGGGAGGGGGAATGGCTACACCTTC | CARGRGNGYTF
. | TRBJ1-6 | . | TRBV4-2 | TGTGCCAGCAGCCGCGCGACTGGTATCAATTCACCCCTCCACTTT | CASSRATGINSPLHF
. | TRBJ2-3 | few | TRBV30 | TGTGCCTGCGGGGGCGCAGATACGCAGTATTTT | CACGGADTQYF